The T cell receptor (beta chain) described here comes from a study of cytomegalovirus exposure and HLA in healthy donors. Study conclusions and caveats: The authors enumerated 150 to 200 TCR beta chains as linked to cytomegalovirus.

This CDR3 comprises 16 residues. CDR1 is SGHVS and CDR2 is FQNEAQ in the germline V gene. Trimming removed 3 bases from V and 0 bases from J, with 15 bases in between. PCR was performed using 60 Vbeta and 13 Jbeta primers. TCRdb's table, derived via immunoSEQ multiplex PCR, lists solely in-frame clones and lacks some. The repertoire has over 95,000 clones, 77% of them found once; the top ten carry 9.5% to 12%. Concerning this clone: Its antigen remains unknown.

The V call is TRBV7-8, the J call TRBJ2-7; no clear D gene. The sequence was obtained from a man between 40 and 49 years old in good health and CMV-seropositive. The sample was PBMCs. CDR3 in DNA: TGTGCCAGCAGCTTTGGGTCCAACCCTAGCTCCTACGAGCAGTACTTC. Amino acids: CASSFGSNPSSYEQYF.